These 18 T cell receptor beta chains share one sample of origin, sequenced in a study of OX40 agonist ivuxolimab in advanced cancers. The assay was immunoSEQ multiplex PCR, and TCRdb's table has in-frame clones only and misses some. The sample contains about 60,000 clones, 91% of which appear only once. Sequencing was performed on CD4+ or CD8+ T cells sorted from blood, taken in a trial of the OX40 agonist ivuxolimab. These receptors were collected from an adult with an advanced solid tumor such as melanoma, head and neck, liver or kidney cancer.

This chain links TRBV7-6 with TRBJ2-1, with D tentatively TRBD2 (5 bases). The germline CDR1 and CDR2 sequences are SGHVS and FNYEAQ. Trimming pared 5 bases from V and 6 bases from J, leaving 17 bases between. CDR3 size: 15 residues. The CDR3 is CASSENWAEGNEQFF. For the CDR3, the DNA is TGTGCCAGCAGCGAAAACTGGGCAGAGGGCAATGAGCAGTTCTTC.

The chain is built from TRBV15 and TRBJ1-1, with unresolved D. Germline V gives CDR1 LNHNV, CDR2 YYDKDF (reference sequence). CDR3 length: 14 residues. The V end was cut by 0 bases, the J end by 4 bases, with 9 bases between. This CDR3 is CATSRDQLTTEAFF. The DNA of the CDR3 is TGTGCCACCAGCAGAGATCAATTGACCACTGAAGCTTTCTTT.

CDR3 residues: CASSFMRGLTEAFF. The CDR3 DNA reads TGTGCCAGCAGCTTTATGCGGGGCCTTACTGAAGCTTTCTTT. The chain recombines TRBV7-9 with TRBJ1-1; TRBD1 might be the D (5 bases). The CDR3 contains 14 residues. The V gene lost 3 bases and the J gene lost 5 bases, with 13 bases spanning the gap. In germline, CDR1 is SEHNR, CDR2 FQNEAQ (reference sequence). The whole variable domain, remainder taken from reference TRBV7-9 and TRBJ1-1, is DTGVSQNPRHKITKRGQNVTFRCDPISEHNRLYWYRQTLGQGPEFLTYFQNEAQLEKSRLLSDRFSAERPKGSFSTLEIQRTEQGDSAMYLCASSFMRGLTEAFFGQGTRLTVV.

The chain combines TRBV5-6 with TRBJ2-7; tentative D call: TRBD1 (6 bases). V shed 5 bases and J shed 3 bases, with 15 bases lying between them. The CDR3 runs to 14 residues. Looked up from germline, CDR1 is SGHDT and CDR2 is YYEEEE. The CDR3 DNA reads as TGTGCCAGCAGGGGGGCCGGGTCCTACTACGAGCAGTACGTC. Its translation: CASRGAGSYYEQYV.

The V and J genes are TRBV9 and TRBJ1-2; TRBD1 is a possible D gene (5 bases). The CDR3 sequence is 13 residues long. CDR1 is SGDLS and CDR2 is YYNGEE in the germline V gene. V lost 7 bases, J lost 4 bases, and 14 bases lay in between. DNA of the CDR3: TGTGCCAGCGGGAGGGGAGGGTTCTATGGCTACACCTTC. Translated: CASGRGGFYGYTF.

The rearrangement uses TRBV2 and TRBJ2-3, with D uncertain. Per the germline V gene, CDR1 is SNHLY and CDR2 is FYNNEI. The CDR3 length is 15 residues. Trimming removed 2 bases at V and 0 bases at J, with 9 bases between. CDR3 bases: TGTGCCAGCAGTGAATGGCTAGAGAGCACAGATACGCAGTATTTT. This gives the protein CASSEWLESTDTQYF.

The V gene is TRBV5-1, the J gene TRBJ2-7; D may match TRBD1 or TRBD2 (7 bases each). V dropped 4 bases and J dropped 1 base, with 18 bases sitting between them. The CDR3 loop spans 16 amino acids. Germline CDR1 and CDR2: SGHRS and YFSETQ. CDR3 DNA sequence: TGCGCCAGCAGCCCCGCCAGGGGGGGCCTTTCCTACGAGCAGTACTTC. This sequence encodes CASSPARGGLSYEQYF.

This clone has only one observation. The V call is TRBV9, the J call TRBJ2-2, with D possibly called TRBD1 or TRBD2 (5 bases each). V lost 6 bases and J 9 bases, leaving 18 bases between the germline ends. This CDR3 has 14 residues. Germline assignment: CDR1 SGDLS and CDR2 YYNGEE. DNA of the CDR3: TGTGCCAGCAACTCCGGGGCCCAATCGAGGGAGCTGTTTTTT. Translation: CASNSGAQSRELFF.

This clone showed up just once. V is TRBV13 and J is TRBJ2-2; 10 positions match TRBD1. Germline-derived CDR1 and CDR2 are PRHDT and FYEKMQ (reference sequence). Unmatched junction bases numbered 5, after V lost 10 bases and J lost 3 bases. The CDR3 covers 14 residues. Written as DNA, the CDR3 is TGTGCCAACCGGGACAGGGGTGACACCGGGGAGCTGTTTTTT. Translation gives CANRDRGDTGELFF.

J is TRBJ1-2 and V is TRBV7-9; D not resolved. This CDR3 region has 14 residues. The germline V and J ends were trimmed by 5 bases and 7 bases, with 17 bases remaining between them. Germline V gene lookup returns CDR1 SEHNR and CDR2 FQNEAQ (reference sequence). CDR3 loop: CASSPTVRPGGYTF. CDR3 in DNA: TGTGCCAGCAGCCCGACGGTCCGACCGGGTGGCTACACCTTC.

J is TRBJ2-3 and V is TRBV7-8; D gene uncertain. V lost 5 bases to trimming and J lost 0 bases, with 12 bases between them. Germline V gene sequence: CDR1 SGHVS, CDR2 FQNEAQ. This CDR3 region has 15 residues. CDR3 protein: CASSPPRQSTDTQYF. In DNA, the CDR3 is TGTGCCAGCAGCCCTCCACGACAAAGCACAGATACGCAGTATTTT.

This chain uses TRBV5-5 with TRBJ2-1; 8 bases are a match to TRBD2. V lost 1 base and J lost 4; bases outside the gene matches: 4. Germline CDR1 SGHKS, CDR2 YYEKEE (reference sequence). CDR3 size: 15 residues. The CDR3 is CASSLRLAGYNEQFF. CDR3 coding DNA: TGTGCCAGCAGCTTGCGTTTAGCGGGGTACAATGAGCAGTTCTTC. The full variable domain, in which reference TRBV5-5 and TRBJ2-1 provide the parts outside the CDR3, is DAGVTQSPTHLIKTRGQQVTLRCSPISGHKSVSWYQQVLGQGPQFIFQYYEKEERGRGNFPDRFSARQFPNYSSELNVNALLLGDSALYLCASSLRLAGYNEQFFGPGTRLTVL.

This chain connects TRBV5-6 to TRBJ2-1; D is possibly TRBD1 (5 bases). The V gene lost 2 bases and the J gene lost 9 bases, with 18 bases spanning the gap. CDR3 length equals 15 residues. Germline V gives CDR1 SGHDT, CDR2 YYEEEE. The CDR3 loop reads CASSLGVPIPSEQFF. The CDR3 bases are TGTGCCAGCAGCTTAGGGGTACCCATCCCCAGTGAGCAGTTCTTC. The whole variable domain, remainder taken from reference TRBV5-6 and TRBJ2-1, is DAGVTQSPTHLIKTRGQQVTLRCSPKSGHDTVSWYQQALGQGPQFIFQYYEEEERQRGNFPDRFSGHQFPNYSSELNVNALLLGDSALYLCASSLGVPIPSEQFFGPGTRLTVL.

The chain joins TRBV6-5 to TRBJ2-7; D gene uncertain. Germline values: CDR1 MNHEY, CDR2 SVGAGI. CDR3 length: 13 amino acids. Trimming cost V 0 bases and J 2 bases, with 5 bases left between them. The CDR3: CASSYSQAYEQYF. Written as DNA, the CDR3 is TGTGCCAGCAGTTACTCTCAGGCCTACGAGCAGTACTTC.

The chain uses TRBV27 and TRBJ2-3; D is unresolved. Trimming pared 5 bases from V and 3 bases from J, leaving 12 bases between. The CDR3 spans 14 residues. The V gene's germline CDR1 is MNHEY and CDR2 SMNVEV (reference sequence). The CDR3 loop is CASSQEYRTDTQYF. Written as DNA, the CDR3 is TGTGCCAGCAGTCAAGAATACAGAACAGATACGCAGTATTTT.

The chain couples TRBV7-6 to TRBJ1-4; 9 bases agree with TRBD1. Germline CDR1 and CDR2: SGHVS and FNYEAQ. The CDR3 covers 18 residues. V trimming: 3 bases; J trimming: 3 bases; junction bases outside the gene matches: 11. DNA of the CDR3: TGTGCCAGCAGCTTTCGGACAGGGGTTAATGAAGCTAATGAAAAACTGTTTTTT. Amino acids: CASSFRTGVNEANEKLFF.

The chain recombines TRBV6-5 with TRBJ1-2; no definite D call. In germline, CDR1 is MNHEY, CDR2 SVGAGI. The V end was cut by 4 bases, the J end by 3 bases, with 9 bases between. The CDR3 totals 13 residues. In DNA, the CDR3 is TGTGCCAGCAGTTTGGACGGCGACTATGGCTACACCTTC. It is translated as CASSLDGDYGYTF.

The chain is built from TRBV7-6 and TRBJ2-1; D might be TRBD2 (7 bases). The germline CDR1 and CDR2 sequences are SGHVS and FNYEAQ. The V gene lost 2 bases and the J gene lost 4 bases, with 12 bases spanning the gap. The CDR3 covers 15 residues. The CDR3 sequence: CASSLRGGRYNEQFF. In DNA, the CDR3 is TGTGCCAGCAGCTTAAGGGGGGGGAGATACAATGAGCAGTTCTTC.